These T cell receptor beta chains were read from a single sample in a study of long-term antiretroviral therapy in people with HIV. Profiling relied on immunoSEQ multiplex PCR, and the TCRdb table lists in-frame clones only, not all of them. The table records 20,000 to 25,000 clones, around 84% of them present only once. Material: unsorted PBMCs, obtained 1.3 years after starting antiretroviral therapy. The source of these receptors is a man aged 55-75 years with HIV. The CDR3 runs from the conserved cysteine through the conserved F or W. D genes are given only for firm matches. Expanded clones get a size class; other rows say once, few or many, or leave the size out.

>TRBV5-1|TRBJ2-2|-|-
TGCGCCAGCAGCTTGGCGGCTCCCCGGGGTAGTACCGGGGAGCTGTTTTTT
CASSLAAPRGSTGELFF
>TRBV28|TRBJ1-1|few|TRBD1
TGTGCCAGCTTCGAAGGGACAGGGGCCACTGAAGCTTTCTTT
CASFEGTGATEAFF
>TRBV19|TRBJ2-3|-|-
TGTGCCAGTAGTATAGATGGGAGCAGCCGCACAGATACGCAGTATTTT
CASSIDGSSRTDTQYF
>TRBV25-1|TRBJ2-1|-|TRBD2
TGTGCCAGCAGACTAGCGGGAGTCTACAATGAGCAGTTCTTC
CASRLAGVYNEQFF
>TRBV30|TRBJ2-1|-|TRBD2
TGTGCCTGGAGTTTAGCGGGGGGGCTTAATGAGCAGTTCTTC
CAWSLAGGLNEQFF
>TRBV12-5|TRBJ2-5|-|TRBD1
TGTGCTAGTGGGGAGGGACAGGCAGAAGAGACCCAGTACTTC
CASGEGQAEETQYF
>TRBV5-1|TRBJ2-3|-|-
TGCGCCAGCAGCTTGTTCGTAGGGGGAGCCGCAGATACGCAGTATTTT
CASSLFVGGAADTQYF
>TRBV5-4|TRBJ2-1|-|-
TGTGCCAGCAGCCAGATAAGACAGAGCTCCTACAATGAGCAGTTCTTC
CASSQIRQSSYNEQFF
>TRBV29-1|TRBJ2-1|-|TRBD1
TGCAGCGTTACCCGGGACAGGAGTTACAATGAGCAGTTCTTC
CSVTRDRSYNEQFF
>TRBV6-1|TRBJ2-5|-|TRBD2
TGTGCCAGCAGTGCGCGACCGGGGACTAGCGGGGGTCGAGAGACCCAGTACTTC
CASSARPGTSGGRETQYF
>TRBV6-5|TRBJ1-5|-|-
TGTGCCAGCAGTTACTCGCCAGGGTTGGGCAATCAGCCCCAGCATTTT
CASSYSPGLGNQPQHF
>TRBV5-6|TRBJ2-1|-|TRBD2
TGTGCCAGCAGCACGGGACTAGCGGACCATGAGCAGTTCTTC
CASSTGLADHEQFF
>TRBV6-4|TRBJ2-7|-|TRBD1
TGTGCCAGGCCAGGGACAGGCCTCTACGAGCAGTACTTC
CARPGTGLYEQYF
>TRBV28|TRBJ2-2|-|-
TGTGCCAGCAGTTCCCCAGGGGAAAACACCGGGGAGCTGTTTTTT
CASSSPGENTGELFF
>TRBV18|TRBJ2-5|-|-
TGTGCCAGCTCACCAATGTCAGAGACCCAGTACTTC
CASSPMSETQYF
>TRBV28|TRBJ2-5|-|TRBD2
TGTGCCAGCAGTGGACCCGGGACTAGCGTTGGAGAGACCCAGTACTTC
CASSGPGTSVGETQYF
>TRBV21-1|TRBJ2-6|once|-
TGTGCCAGCAGCGCCGGCCAGTTTAACTCTGGGGCCAACGTCCTGACTTTC
CASSAGQFNSGANVLTF
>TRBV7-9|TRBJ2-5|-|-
TGTGCCAGCAGCTTCTCCACAGCCCAAGAGACCCAGTACTTC
CASSFSTAQETQYF
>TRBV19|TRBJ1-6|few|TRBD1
TGTGCCAGTAGTATCAACAGGGGAGGCTCACCCCTCCACTTT
CASSINRGGSPLHF
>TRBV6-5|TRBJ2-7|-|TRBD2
TGTGCCAGCAGTTACTCGTTATTAGCGGGAGGGGGGGAGCAGTACTTC
CASSYSLLAGGGEQYF
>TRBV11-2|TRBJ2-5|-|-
TGTGCCAGCAGCTTTCAACGTTACCAAGAGACCCAGTACTTC
CASSFQRYQETQYF
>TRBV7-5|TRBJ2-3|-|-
TGTGTCAGAAGCTTAACCGGCGGGAGGGCCAGAGCCCCCACAGATACGCAGTATTTT
CVRSLTGGRARAPTDTQYF
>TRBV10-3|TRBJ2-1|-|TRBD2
TGTGCCATCAGCTCCCTGCGGCTAGCGGGGGGGCCATTCAACGATGAGCAGTTCTTC
CAISSLRLAGGPFNDEQFF
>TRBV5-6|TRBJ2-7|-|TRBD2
TGTGCCAGCAGCTTGGCGGGCGGGAGTCTCTCCTACGAGCAGTACTTC
CASSLAGGSLSYEQYF
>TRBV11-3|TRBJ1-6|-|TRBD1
TGTGCCAGCAGCTTAGCCGACAGGGGTAATTCACCCCTCCACTTT
CASSLADRGNSPLHF
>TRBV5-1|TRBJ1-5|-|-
TGCGCCAGCCGGGGGGGCGACGATCAGCCCCAGCATTTT
CASRGGDDQPQHF
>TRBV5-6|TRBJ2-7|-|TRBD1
TGTGCCAGCAGCTTGGACCCAGGGGGCTCGTCCTACGAGCAGTACTTC
CASSLDPGGSSYEQYF
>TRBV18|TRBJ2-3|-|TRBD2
TGTGCCAGCTCACTCGGACTAGCGGGGTTCGCAGATACGCAGTATTTT
CASSLGLAGFADTQYF
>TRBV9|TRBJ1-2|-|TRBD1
TGTGCCAGCAGCATGGGGGGACAGGGTCCTCCTAACTATGGCTACACCTTC
CASSMGGQGPPNYGYTF
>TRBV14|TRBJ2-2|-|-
TGTGCCAGCAGCCAAGGAGGGGGGACAGACTACACCGGGGAGCTGTTTTTT
CASSQGGGTDYTGELFF
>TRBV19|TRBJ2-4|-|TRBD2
TGTGCCAGTAGTATATTAGCGGGAGGGCCCAAAAACATTCAGTACTTC
CASSILAGGPKNIQYF
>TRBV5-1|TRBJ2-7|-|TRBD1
TGCACCAGCAGCTTGGTAGGGACAGTCGGCTACGAGCAGTACTTC
CTSSLVGTVGYEQYF
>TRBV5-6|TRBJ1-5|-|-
TGTGCCAGCAGCTTGAGTCCAGGCTCAAATCAGCCCCAGCATTTT
CASSLSPGSNQPQHF
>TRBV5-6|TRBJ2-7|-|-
TGTGCCAGCAGCTTGGTGGGCGAGCAGTACTTC
CASSLVGEQYF
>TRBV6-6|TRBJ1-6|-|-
TGTGCCAGCAGTTATACTAATTCACCCCTCCACTTT
CASSYTNSPLHF
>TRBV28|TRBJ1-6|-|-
TGTGCCAGCAGTTTTGGGGGGAATCGTTCACCCCTCCACTTT
CASSFGGNRSPLHF
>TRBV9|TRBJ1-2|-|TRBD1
TGTGCCAGTTCGGGACAGGGGACTAGTGACTATGGCTACACCTTC
CASSGQGTSDYGYTF
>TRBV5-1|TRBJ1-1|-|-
TGCGCCAGCAGCTTTAGTGTTTGGGGGCGGGACACTGAAGCTTTCTTT
CASSFSVWGRDTEAFF
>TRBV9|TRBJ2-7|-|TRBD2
TGTGCCAGCAGCGCTAGCGGGGGGTCGTCCGAGCAGTACTTC
CASSASGGSSEQYF
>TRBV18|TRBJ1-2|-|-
TGTGCCAGCTCACCAGGGTTCCGACAGGACTTTAACTATGGCTACACCTTC
CASSPGFRQDFNYGYTF
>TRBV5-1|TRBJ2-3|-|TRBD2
TGCGCCAGCAGCTTGGCCGCTAGCGGGAGCTTAGATACGCAGTATTTT
CASSLAASGSLDTQYF
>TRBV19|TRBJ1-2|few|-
TGTGCCGGATGGGGCCTCTATGGCTACACCTTC
CAGWGLYGYTF
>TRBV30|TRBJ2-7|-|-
TGTGCCTGGAGTGTAACCGTGGGGGTGAGCGAGCAGTACTTC
CAWSVTVGVSEQYF
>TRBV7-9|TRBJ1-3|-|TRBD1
TGTGCCAGCAGCTTAAGACAGGGTGGGAACACCATATATTTT
CASSLRQGGNTIYF
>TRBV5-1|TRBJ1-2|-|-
TGCGCCAGCAGCTTGGTAGGGTGGGGCTACACCTTC
CASSLVGWGYTF
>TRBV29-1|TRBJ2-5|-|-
TGCAGCGTTGAAGATTGGGGAGGTAAAGAGACCCAGTACTTC
CSVEDWGGKETQYF
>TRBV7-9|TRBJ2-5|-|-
TGTGCCAGCAGCATAGAGAAAACCCAGTACTTC
CASSIEKTQYF
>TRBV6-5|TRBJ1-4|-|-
TGTGCCAGCAGGCGATCAGGGGCGCTCAATGAAAAACTGTTTTTT
CASRRSGALNEKLFF
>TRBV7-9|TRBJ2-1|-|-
TGTGCCAGCAGCTTTCTCTTCAGGTCAGGGGCACTGGATGAGCAGTTCTTC
CASSFLFRSGALDEQFF
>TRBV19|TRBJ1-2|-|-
TGTGCCAGTAGTATAGACCTCTCACTGTGGGATGGCTACACCTTC
CASSIDLSLWDGYTF
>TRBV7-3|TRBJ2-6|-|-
TGTGCCAGCAGCTTAACGGTTGACGGAGGCTCTGGGGCCAACGTCCTGACTTTC
CASSLTVDGGSGANVLTF
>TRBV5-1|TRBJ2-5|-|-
TGCGCCAGCAGCTTGGTATGGGACCTGCCAACGAAGGAGACCCAGTACTTC
CASSLVWDLPTKETQYF
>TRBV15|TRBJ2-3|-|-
TGTGCCACCAGCAGAGAACTGCAGGAACATCACACAGATACGCAGTATTTT
CATSRELQEHHTDTQYF
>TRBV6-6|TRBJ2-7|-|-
TGTGCCAGCAGTTCCCAGGGGGGAATCTACGAGCAGTACTTC
CASSSQGGIYEQYF
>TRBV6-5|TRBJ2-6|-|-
TGTGCCAGCAGTAGGACCAGGGATGGAGCCAACGTCCTGACTTTC
CASSRTRDGANVLTF
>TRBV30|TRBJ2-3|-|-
TGTGCCTGGAGACCTAGCGACCGGGCAGATACGCAGTATTTT
CAWRPSDRADTQYF
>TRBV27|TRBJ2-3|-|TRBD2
TGTGCCAGCAGTTGGGGCTTAGCGGGGGATACGCAGTATTTT
CASSWGLAGDTQYF
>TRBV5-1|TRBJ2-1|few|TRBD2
TGCGCCAGCAGCGAGGAAGGGACTAGCTGGGTGAATGAGCAGTTCTTC
CASSEEGTSWVNEQFF
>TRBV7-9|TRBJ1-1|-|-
TGTGCCAGCAGCCGGGGTTACACTGAAGCTTTCTTT
CASSRGYTEAFF
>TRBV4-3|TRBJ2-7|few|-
TGCGCCAGCAGCCAAGGTTGGAACTACGAGCAGTACTTC
CASSQGWNYEQYF